The 27 T cell receptor beta chains in this list originate from one sample, sequenced in a study of blood T cell repertoires in COVID-19. Sequencing was performed with immunoSEQ multiplex PCR; in TCRdb, only in-frame clones are kept and a portion is missing. The data hold roughly 230,000 clones, with around 81% observed a single time. The sequenced material came from PBMCs or T cells enriched from blood (not recorded which). The receptors were gathered from a man in his fifties who had recovered from COVID-19.

V is TRBV7-8 and J is TRBJ1-1, with D possibly TRBD1 on 5 matching bases. Trimming took 1 base from V and 3 from J, leaving 9 bases between them. The CDR3 length is 14 residues. Germline V lookup: CDR1 SGHVS, CDR2 FQNEAQ. CDR3 nucleotides: TGTGCCAGCAGCTTAGTAAGCAGGGACACTGAAGCTTTCTTT. Its translation: CASSLVSRDTEAFF.

The chain links TRBV5-4 to TRBJ2-1; 9 bases map to TRBD1. Germline values: CDR1 SGHNT, CDR2 YYREEE (reference sequence). This CDR3 has 16 residues. The V and J ends lost 4 bases and 6 bases, in that order; junction bases with no gene match: 11. CDR3 in DNA: TGTGCCAGCAGCCACTCTGGACAGGGGAAATTCAATGAGCAGTTCTTC. This codes for CASSHSGQGKFNEQFF.

The V and J genes are TRBV27 and TRBJ2-5, with 11 bases fitting TRBD1. CDR3 size: 13 residues. Trimming removed 8 bases from V and 3 bases from J; junction bases left unmatched: 2. Germline loops: CDR1 MNHEY, CDR2 SMNVEV (reference sequence). CDR3: CASRDRGEETQYF. Here the CDR3 DNA reads TGTGCCAGCCGGGACAGGGGGGAAGAGACCCAGTACTTC.

J is TRBJ2-5 and V is TRBV7-2; 9 nucleotides match TRBD2. This CDR3 is 15 amino acids long. Germline V gene data show CDR1 as SGHTA and CDR2 as FQGNSA. V gave up 3 bases and J gave up 5 bases; unmatched junction bases: 7. The CDR3 region has the DNA TGTGCCAGCAGCTTCCAGCGGGGGGCCGGGGAGACCCAGTACTTC. Translated, it gives CASSFQRGAGETQYF.

J is TRBJ2-2 and V is TRBV4-1; possible D gene TRBD2, 5 bases. The CDR3 sequence is 11 residues long. Germline CDR1 MGHRA, CDR2 YSYEKL. V dropped 5 bases and J dropped 7 bases, with 5 bases sitting between them. CDR3 DNA: TGCGCCAGCAGCGAGGGCGGGGAGCTGTTTTTT. Its protein product is CASSEGGELFF.

This clone is a singleton in its sample. This chain joins TRBV18 and TRBJ2-1, with 11 bases lining up with TRBD1. The V and J ends lost 0 bases and 9 bases, in that order; junction bases with no gene match: 4. The CDR3 consists of 15 residues. Looked up from germline, CDR1 is KGHSH and CDR2 is LQKENI. CDR3 DNA sequence: TGTGCCAGCTCACCACCGGGACAGGGGGTTGGTGAGCAGTTCTTC. It specifies CASSPPGQGVGEQFF.

DNA for the CDR3: TGTGCCAGCAGCTTGGGAGGGGGCACTGAAGCTTTCTTT. Encoded protein: CASSLGGGTEAFF. The rearrangement uses TRBV5-4 and TRBJ1-1, with TRBD1 as a possible D gene (6 bases). The germline gives CDR1 SGHNT, CDR2 YYREEE (reference sequence). Trimming took off 0 bases at V and 4 bases at J, with 7 bases between the two ends. There are 13 residues in the CDR3. The full variable domain, rest sourced from reference TRBV5-4 and TRBJ1-1, is ETGVTQSPTHLIKTRGQQVTLRCSSQSGHNTVSWYQQALGQGPQFIFQYYREEENGRGNFPPRFSGLQFPNYSSELNVNALELDDSALYLCASSLGGGTEAFFGQGTRLTVV.

J is TRBJ1-2 and V is TRBV5-1, with a tentative D call TRBD1 (5 bases). Germline V gene lookup returns CDR1 SGHRS and CDR2 YFSETQ. Trimming shortened V by 4 bases and J by 2 bases, and 18 bases separated the two germline ends. The CDR3 has 16 residues. CDR3 residues: CASSIGLQVSNYGYTF. The CDR3, as DNA: TGCGCCAGCAGCATCGGACTACAGGTGTCCAACTATGGCTACACCTTC.

The CDR3: CSSSGTGEETQYF. The CDR3 DNA is TGCAGCAGCTCGGGGACAGGGGAAGAGACCCAGTACTTC. The gene calls are TRBV29-1 and TRBJ2-5, with 10 bases that match TRBD1. V lost 8 bases, J lost 3 bases, and 6 bases stayed unmatched. The CDR3 sequence is 13 residues long. Germline values: CDR1 SQVTM, CDR2 ANQGSEA.

The J gene is TRBJ2-7, the V gene TRBV7-9; D possibly corresponds to TRBD2 (6 bases). Germline V CDR1 and CDR2: SEHNR, FQNEAQ (reference sequence). This CDR3 has 16 amino acids. Trimming pared 5 bases from V and 1 base from J, leaving 18 bases between. The CDR3: CASSPELGLLSYEQYF. The CDR3 DNA sequence: TGTGCCAGCAGCCCCGAGTTGGGACTCCTTTCCTACGAGCAGTACTTC.

This clone occurred a few times. The rearrangement uses TRBV6-5 and TRBJ1-3; D remains unclear. The CDR3 runs 15 residues. Germline V lookup: CDR1 MNHEY, CDR2 SVGAGI. The V end lost 8 bases, the J end lost 0 bases, and 14 bases lay between the germline ends. The CDR3 spells CASGPGLSSGNTIYF. CDR3 nucleotide sequence: TGTGCCAGCGGGCCAGGACTGAGCTCTGGAAACACCATATATTTT.

This sequence joins TRBV11-3 and TRBJ1-1; D is uncertain. Germline V gene sequence: CDR1 SGHNT, CDR2 YENEEA. The CDR3 loop spans 14 amino acids. Between the trimmed V and J ends, which lost 3 bases and 4 bases, there was a span of 12 bases. The chain's CDR3 is CASSFAGGGTEAFF. The CDR3 DNA reads as TGTGCCAGCAGCTTCGCGGGTGGAGGCACTGAAGCTTTCTTT.

The chain couples TRBV4-1 to TRBJ2-7, with D possibly TRBD2 on 6 matching bases. Germline assignment: CDR1 MGHRA and CDR2 YSYEKL. V shed 3 bases and J shed 2 bases, with 11 bases lying between them. This CDR3 spans 14 amino acids. The CDR3 DNA sequence: TGCGCCAGCAGCCAGGGACTTTCCACCTACGAGCAGTACTTC. It codes for CASSQGLSTYEQYF.

The chain recombines TRBV9 with TRBJ2-2; 12 nucleotides align to TRBD2. J was trimmed by 3 bases and V by 3 bases; bases with no gene match: 6. The CDR3 is 17 amino acids. Per the germline V gene, CDR1 is SGDLS and CDR2 is YYNGEE. The CDR3 DNA reads as TGTGCCAGCAGCGGACCACTAGCGGGAGGTTACACCGGGGAGCTGTTTTTT. This codes for CASSGPLAGGYTGELFF.

This chain links TRBV7-9 with TRBJ2-1; 15 nucleotides agree with TRBD2. Looked up from germline, CDR1 is SEHNR and CDR2 is FQNEAQ (reference sequence). V shed 1 base, J shed 7 bases, and the junction held 8 bases outside the gene matches. The CDR3 contains 18 residues. CDR3 amino acids: CASSLEGGLAGGRNEQFF. CDR3 coding DNA: TGTGCCAGCAGCTTAGAAGGTGGACTAGCGGGAGGGCGGAATGAGCAGTTCTTC. Using reference TRBV7-9 and TRBJ2-1 for the parts outside the CDR3, the full variable domain is DTGVSQNPRHKITKRGQNVTFRCDPISEHNRLYWYRQTLGQGPEFLTYFQNEAQLEKSRLLSDRFSAERPKGSFSTLEIQRTEQGDSAMYLCASSLEGGLAGGRNEQFFGPGTRLTVL.

The chain combines TRBV7-3 with TRBJ2-1; 13 bases are a match to TRBD2. The CDR3 extends over 14 amino acids. Germline assignment: CDR1 SGHTA and CDR2 FQGTGA. The J segment lost 8 bases and the V segment lost 6 bases, leaving 4 bases of the junction unmatched. The CDR3 nucleotides read TGTGCCAGCAGGCGGACTAGCGGGAGCGATGAGCAGTTCTTC. Amino acids: CASRRTSGSDEQFF.

The chain has TRBV13 and TRBJ1-1, with D uncertain. This CDR3 has 13 amino acids. Trimming stripped 1 base from V and 3 bases from J, with 6 bases between. The germline V gene encodes CDR1 PRHDT and CDR2 FYEKMQ (reference sequence). In DNA form, the CDR3 reads TGTGCCAGCAGCTTAGTGGGCTACACTGAAGCTTTCTTT. It encodes CASSLVGYTEAFF.

The V call is TRBV4-2, the J call TRBJ2-1; D is perhaps TRBD2 (6 bases). Germline V gene data show CDR1 as LGHNA and CDR2 as YNFKEQ. This CDR3 region has 16 residues. The germline V and J ends were trimmed by 3 bases and 2 bases, with 14 bases remaining between them. CDR3 DNA: TGTGCCAGCAGCCAGTCCGGGACTGGCCCCTACAATGAGCAGTTCTTC. Translation gives CASSQSGTGPYNEQFF.

This chain links TRBV2 with TRBJ1-1; 7 nucleotides align to TRBD1. Germline CDR1 and CDR2: SNHLY and FYNNEI. V gave up 5 bases and J gave up 8 bases; unmatched junction bases: 5. The CDR3 has 12 residues. CDR3 nucleotides: TGTGCCAGCAGTTACAGGGGAGTGGAAGCTTTCTTT. It is translated as CASSYRGVEAFF.

V gene TRBV27 combines with J gene TRBJ1-4; 8 bases line up with TRBD1. Germline CDR1 MNHEY, CDR2 SMNVEV (reference sequence). V shed 0 bases and J 8 bases; nucleotides not matched to a gene: 5. This CDR3 has 15 amino acids. The CDR3 sequence: CASSLSPDRVEKLFF. The CDR3 nucleotides read TGTGCCAGCAGTTTATCTCCGGACAGGGTCGAAAAACTGTTTTTT. The entire variable domain, with the rest obtained from reference TRBV27 and TRBJ1-4, is as follows: EAQVTQNPRYLITVTGKKLTVTCSQNMNHEYMSWYRQDPGLGLRQIYYSMNVEVTDKGDVPEGYKVSRKEKRNFPLILESPSPNQTSLYFCASSLSPDRVEKLFFGSGTQLSVL.

The chain links TRBV19 to TRBJ1-5; no clear D gene. CDR3 size: 11 residues. Trimming cost V 11 bases and J 6 bases, with 11 bases left between them. CDR1 and CDR2 from the germline V gene are LNHDA and SQIVND (reference sequence). The CDR3 sequence: CALYGVQPQHF. The CDR3 DNA reads TGTGCCCTGTACGGGGTTCAGCCCCAGCATTTT. Drawing the rest from reference TRBV19 and TRBJ1-5, the complete variable domain is DGGITQSPKYLFRKEGQNVTLSCEQNLNHDAMYWYRQDPGQGLRLIYYSQIVNDFQKGDIAEGYSVSREKKESFPLTVTSAQKNPTAFYLCALYGVQPQHFGDGTRLSIL.

The chain uses TRBV4-1 and TRBJ1-2; 8 bases map to TRBD1. The CDR3 spans 18 residues. The J segment lost 7 bases and the V segment lost 2 bases, leaving 18 bases of the junction unmatched. CDR1 is MGHRA, CDR2 YSYEKL, per germline. The CDR3 region is CASSQPGRGGQEVGGYTF. The CDR3 nucleotides read TGCGCCAGCAGCCAACCTGGGCGGGGGGGACAGGAAGTTGGTGGCTACACCTTC.

This chain connects TRBV19 to TRBJ2-6, with 12 bases matching TRBD2. CDR1 and CDR2 from the germline V gene are LNHDA and SQIVND (reference sequence). Germline trimming cut 3 bases from V and 3 bases from J; bases unmatched to any gene: 6. The CDR3 consists of 18 residues. Here the CDR3 DNA reads TGTGCCAGTAGTATCCTAGCGGGGGGGCCAAGTGGGGCCAACGTCCTGACTTTC. Protein: CASSILAGGPSGANVLTF.

This clone was recorded once. The V and J genes are TRBV18 and TRBJ2-7, with D possibly matching TRBD1 (6 bases). The germline CDR1 and CDR2 sequences are KGHSH and LQKENI. Trimming pared 5 bases from V and 4 bases from J, leaving 15 bases between. The CDR3 consists of 14 residues. The CDR3 bases are TGTGCCAGCTCATCTAGGGGGACCCCTTACGAGCAGTACTTC. Amino acid sequence: CASSSRGTPYEQYF.

This rearrangement joins TRBV9 to TRBJ2-5, with TRBD2 identical over 10 bases. The CDR3 runs to 15 residues. Losses at the gene ends were 4 bases for V and 0 bases for J; bases not matched to a gene: 3. Germline V CDR1 and CDR2: SGDLS, YYNGEE. CDR3 residues: CASSISGGNQETQYF. For the CDR3, the DNA is TGTGCCAGCAGCATTAGCGGGGGGAACCAAGAGACCCAGTACTTC.

V usage is TRBV15 and J usage is TRBJ1-2, with D possibly being TRBD1 (5 bases). This CDR3 is built from 15 residues. Germline CDR1 reads LNHNV; CDR2 reads YYDKDF (reference sequence). The germline V and J ends were trimmed by 0 bases and 8 bases, with 16 bases remaining between them. The CDR3 loop is CATSRDPLRGAGYTF. DNA of the CDR3: TGTGCCACCAGCAGAGACCCGCTAAGGGGTGCCGGCTACACCTTC.

The genes are TRBV7-6 and TRBJ1-5; D remains unclear. The V end was cut by 0 bases, the J end by 9 bases, with 9 bases between. Germline CDR1 SGHVS, CDR2 FNYEAQ. This CDR3 is 13 amino acids long. The CDR3 nucleotides are TGTGCCAGCAGCTTAGCGTTCGGAGGGCCCCAGCATTTT. This translates into CASSLAFGGPQHF.